The 25 T cell receptor beta chains below were found in one sample sequenced in a study of CD8 T cells in ankylosing spondylitis. TCRdb re-called the 5' RACE reads through MiXCR, storing one row per CDR3 protein. The data show some 270,000 distinct CDR3 sequences, roughly a third seen once. The sequenced sample was blood, either unsorted or a sorted T cell fraction (not recorded which). The receptors stem from a male donor with ankylosing spondylitis or in good health (not recorded which).

The chain uses TRBV7-6 and TRBJ2-7; tentative D call: TRBD1 (6 bases). The germline V gene has CDR1 SGHVS and CDR2 FNYEAQ. This CDR3 region has 15 residues. V was shortened by 1 base and J by 2 bases, with 12 bases between the two germline ends. CDR3 bases: TGTGCCAGCAGCTTAGATCAGGGGCTGACCTACGAGCAGTACTTC. Its translation: CASSLDQGLTYEQYF.

This clonotype appeared a few times. The chain joins TRBV20-1 to TRBJ2-1; 13 bases match TRBD2. CDR1 DFQATT and CDR2 SNEGSKA come from the germline V gene (reference sequence). With V trimmed by 6 bases and J by 3 bases, 5 bases remained unmatched. The CDR3 consists of 15 residues. CDR3 coding DNA: TGCAGTGCGTCGGGGACTAGCGGGATCTACAATGAGCAGTTCTTC. Its protein is CSASGTSGIYNEQFF.

This chain uses TRBV12-3 or TRBV12-4 with TRBJ2-5; 9 bases agree with TRBD2. V gave up 3 bases and J gave up 5 bases; unmatched junction bases: 10. There are 16 residues in the CDR3. Here the CDR3 reads CASSLVAGEIWETQYF. The CDR3 DNA reads as TGTGCCAGCAGTTTGGTAGCGGGGGAGATTTGGGAGACCCAGTACTTC.

In DNA, the CDR3 is TGTGCCAGCAGCTTCGCGGGGGGCTGGGAGACCCAGTACTTC. It yields the protein CASSFAGGWETQYF. The V call is TRBV11-2, the J call TRBJ2-5; 8 bases line up with TRBD2. This CDR3 is 14 amino acids long. The germline V gene has CDR1 SGHAT and CDR2 FQNNGV. The V gene end was trimmed by 3 bases and the J gene end by 5 bases; junction bases not matched to a gene: 5.

This clonotype was recorded a few times. The J gene is TRBJ2-7, the V gene TRBV28; D might be TRBD1 (6 bases). V was trimmed by 5 bases and J by 3 bases, leaving 8 bases between them. CDR1 and CDR2 (germline): MDHEN, SYDVKM. The CDR3 has 12 residues. CDR3 coding DNA: TGTGCCAGCAGTCCACAGGGCTACGAGCAGTACTTC. Translation: CASSPQGYEQYF.

The table lists this clonotype with a few counts. V and J are TRBV20-1 and TRBJ2-1; D may correspond to TRBD1 or TRBD2 (6 bases each). Germline V lookup: CDR1 DFQATT, CDR2 SNEGSKA (reference sequence). CDR3 length: 15 amino acids. With 0 bases removed from V and 9 bases from J, the gap between germline ends came to 18 bases. The CDR3 loop reads CSAREGRGQVSEQFF. The CDR3 nucleotides read TGCAGTGCTAGAGAGGGACGGGGGCAGGTCAGTGAGCAGTTCTTC.

This clonotype has more than one count but fewer than ten. The genes are TRBV20-1 and TRBJ2-3; TRBD2 aligns across 11 bases. This CDR3 has 14 amino acids. V shed 6 bases and J 3 bases; nucleotides not matched to a gene: 5. From germline, CDR1 is DFQATT and CDR2 SNEGSKA (reference sequence). Here the CDR3 reads CSATSGGRTDTQYF. The CDR3 nucleotides read TGCAGTGCCACTAGCGGGGGCCGGACAGATACGCAGTATTTT.

The chain recombines TRBV12-3 or TRBV12-4 with TRBJ2-1, with D perhaps assigned TRBD1 or TRBD2 (6 bases each). CDR3 length: 15 residues. Trimming pared 3 bases from V and 6 bases from J, leaving 15 bases between. The CDR3: CASSLEGEVFNEQFF. CDR3 nucleotides: TGTGCCAGCAGTTTGGAGGGGGAAGTCTTCAATGAGCAGTTCTTC.

This clonotype has only a few counts. V is TRBV5-1 and J is TRBJ1-1; the D gene is possibly TRBD1 (6 bases). This CDR3 is built from 15 residues. V lost 4 bases to trimming and J lost 4 bases, with 17 bases between them. The germline CDR1 and CDR2 sequences are SGHRS and YFSETQ. CDR3 in amino acids: CASSIPGARSTEAFF. In nucleotides, the CDR3 is TGCGCCAGCAGCATTCCAGGGGCCCGCTCCACTGAAGCTTTCTTT.

This chain links TRBV5-1 with TRBJ2-1, with D possibly being TRBD1 or TRBD2 (7 bases each). Germline V gives CDR1 SGHRS, CDR2 YFSETQ. Trimming removed 4 bases at V and 6 bases at J, with 17 bases between. The CDR3 has 15 residues. The CDR3 coding sequence is TGCGCCAGCAGCCAGGGGGGTTGGGGGGGCAATGAGCAGTTCTTC. Amino acids: CASSQGGWGGNEQFF.

This clonotype was found many times. The rearrangement uses TRBV20-1 and TRBJ2-3, with D unresolved. Germline-derived CDR1 and CDR2 are DFQATT and SNEGSKA (reference sequence). The CDR3 runs 11 residues. The DNA of the CDR3 is TGCAGCTTCATCGTGGGAGATACGCAGTATTTT. It is translated as CSFIVGDTQYF.

This rearrangement joins TRBV20-1 to TRBJ1-2, with D possibly matching TRBD1 (5 bases). Germline V lookup: CDR1 DFQATT, CDR2 SNEGSKA (reference sequence). The CDR3 loop spans 12 amino acids. V dropped 6 bases and J dropped 0 bases, with 8 bases sitting between them. The CDR3 spells CSAPGPNYGYTF. The CDR3, as DNA: TGCAGTGCCCCGGGACCTAACTATGGCTACACCTTC.

V usage is TRBV15 and J usage is TRBJ1-1; TRBD1 matches 7 bases. Losses at the gene ends were 3 bases for V and 1 base for J; bases not matched to a gene: 8. The CDR3 extends over 16 amino acids. From germline, CDR1 is LNHNV and CDR2 YYDKDF (reference sequence). This CDR3 reads CATSSDVRDRNTEAFF. The CDR3 bases are TGTGCCACCAGCAGCGACGTCCGGGACAGGAACACTGAAGCTTTCTTT.

The genes are TRBV27 and TRBJ2-5, with unresolved D. The CDR3 consists of 14 residues. Germline V CDR1 and CDR2: MNHEY, SMNVEV (reference sequence). V was pared by 6 bases and J by 2 bases, with 13 bases between. The CDR3 DNA reads TGTGCCAGCAGCCCCGACACTGGGCAAGAGACCCAGTACTTC. It translates to CASSPDTGQETQYF.

This clonotype was counted between two and nine times. The chain combines TRBV29-1 with TRBJ2-3, with TRBD1 identical over 10 bases. CDR3 size: 14 residues. Looked up from germline, CDR1 is SQVTM and CDR2 is ANQGSEA. V lost 4 bases to trimming and J lost 2 bases; unmatched junction nucleotides: 3. The DNA of the CDR3 is TGCAGCGTTGGGGGACAGGGGAACACAGATACGCAGTATTTT. It specifies CSVGGQGNTDTQYF.

The chain carries TRBV7-3 and TRBJ1-4, with TRBD1 as a possible D gene (5 bases). Germline-derived CDR1 and CDR2 are SGHTA and FQGTGA. The CDR3 extends over 13 amino acids. V was cut by 5 bases and J by 8 bases, with 12 bases left in between. CDR3 region: CASSPGRGEKLFF. In DNA, the CDR3 is TGTGCCAGCAGCCCAGGGCGGGGCGAAAAACTGTTTTTT.

This chain connects TRBV7-9 to TRBJ1-2; D unresolved. Per germline, CDR1 SEHNR and CDR2 FQNEAQ (reference sequence). Trimming removed 2 bases from V and 2 bases from J, with 12 bases in between. The CDR3 sequence is 15 residues long. The CDR3 loop reads CASSLREEGNYGYTF. The CDR3 DNA sequence: TGTGCCAGCAGCTTAAGGGAGGAGGGCAACTATGGCTACACCTTC.

This clonotype was observed once. This chain joins TRBV5-1 and TRBJ2-3, with a weak D call TRBD2 (6 bases). This CDR3 is 14 amino acids long. The V end lost 2 bases, the J end lost 1 base, and 8 bases lay between the germline ends. Germline CDR1 is SGHRS and CDR2 is YFSETQ. CDR3 nucleotides: TGCGCCAGCAGCTTCGGGGAGGGCACAGATACGCAGTATTTT. Amino acids: CASSFGEGTDTQYF.

This clonotype was counted a few times. The V and J genes are TRBV20-1 and TRBJ2-1; D is unclear. The CDR3 is 13 residues long. Germline V gives CDR1 DFQATT, CDR2 SNEGSKA (reference sequence). V shed 3 bases and J shed 5 bases, with 11 bases lying between them. CDR3 sequence: CSARFRLDNEQFF. The DNA of the CDR3 is TGCAGTGCTAGGTTCAGGTTGGACAATGAGCAGTTCTTC.

The chain joins TRBV20-1 to TRBJ2-7; the match to TRBD2 covers 7 bases. The V segment lost 6 bases and the J segment 7 bases; nucleotides outside the gene matches: 9. Germline V gives CDR1 DFQATT, CDR2 SNEGSKA (reference sequence). CDR3 length: 12 amino acids. CDR3 sequence: CSAKRGAGEQYF. As DNA, the CDR3 is TGCAGTGCCAAGCGGGGAGCGGGTGAGCAGTACTTC.

This clonotype was detected a few times. The rearrangement links TRBV6-5 to TRBJ2-5; 9 nucleotides line up with TRBD1. Per the germline V gene, CDR1 is MNHEY and CDR2 is SVGAGI. With 0 bases clipped from V and 4 bases from J, the junction kept 6 bases outside the gene matches. The CDR3 loop spans 16 amino acids. The CDR3 spells CASSYSGTGGGETQYF. In nucleotides, the CDR3 is TGTGCCAGCAGTTACTCGGGAACAGGGGGCGGAGAGACCCAGTACTTC.

The CDR3 loop is CASSSTGSALNTEAFF. The CDR3 DNA sequence: TGTGCCAGCAGCTCCACAGGGTCCGCATTGAACACTGAAGCTTTCTTT. The chain recombines TRBV7-2 with TRBJ1-1; a weak D match, TRBD1 (6 bases). Germline V CDR1 and CDR2: SGHTA, FQGNSA. V dropped 4 bases and J dropped 0 bases, with 15 bases sitting between them. The CDR3 consists of 16 residues.

The chain uses TRBV18 and TRBJ2-1; TRBD1 matches 9 bases. V trimming: 3 bases; J trimming: 6 bases; junction bases outside the gene matches: 3. This CDR3 region has 14 residues. CDR1 is KGHSH, CDR2 LQKENI, per germline. CDR3 nucleotides: TGTGCCAGCTCACCCGGGACAGGGCCCAATGAGCAGTTCTTC. Its translation: CASSPGTGPNEQFF.

The table lists this clonotype with a count of one. The rearrangement joins TRBV5-1 to TRBJ2-1; no clear D gene. The germline gives CDR1 SGHRS, CDR2 YFSETQ. This CDR3 has 14 residues. V was trimmed by 0 bases and J by 1 base, leaving 5 bases between them. Here the CDR3 DNA reads TGCGCCAGCAGCTTGGAACAGTCCTACAATGAGCAGTTCTTC. Its translation: CASSLEQSYNEQFF.

This clonotype was seen a few times. This chain uses TRBV6-5 with TRBJ2-5; 8 bases agree with TRBD2. Per the germline V gene, CDR1 is MNHEY and CDR2 is SVGAGI. There are 13 residues in the CDR3. V shed 1 base and J 5 bases; nucleotides not matched to a gene: 0. The CDR3 DNA reads TGTGCCAGCAGTTACTTAGCGGGGGAGACCCAGTACTTC. It translates to CASSYLAGETQYF.